The 24 T cell receptor beta chains listed next were all sequenced from one sample in a study of blood T cell repertoires in COVID-19 (dated by TCRdb to the early 2020s). The library was prepared using the immunoSEQ multiplex PCR assay. TCRdb holds this immuneACCESS table with in-frame rearrangements only. Some clones are missing; in checked studies, unresolved V genes explain under half, and the rest has no known cause. Within this sample are 310,000 or so clones, with about nine tenths of them counted one time only. Approximately 9% of the sample rests with the top ten. The sample was PBMCs or T cells enriched from blood (not recorded which). These receptors were taken from a woman under 30 who had recovered from COVID-19.

This clone has only one observation. The chain employs TRBV14 and TRBJ1-2; no reliable D call. Trimming left V 1 base short and J 6 bases short, with 15 bases between. The CDR3 consists of 15 residues. CDR1 and CDR2 from the germline V gene are SGHDN and FVKESK. This CDR3 reads CASSQARTYGDGYTF. The CDR3 bases are TGTGCCAGCAGCCAAGCCCGGACTTACGGTGATGGCTACACCTTC.

Only one count was recorded for this clone. The chain joins TRBV2 to TRBJ1-1; no definite D call. Trimming left V 6 bases short and J 1 base short, with 6 bases between. This CDR3 has 12 residues. Germline assignment: CDR1 SNHLY and CDR2 FYNNEI. CDR3 DNA sequence: TGTGCCAGCAGAGAGGGGAACACTGAAGCTTTCTTT. Translated: CASREGNTEAFF.

This chain joins TRBV7-6 and TRBJ2-1; perhaps TRBD2 as D (5 bases). Germline V gives CDR1 SGHVS, CDR2 FNYEAQ. V was cut by 5 bases and J by 4 bases, with 21 bases left in between. The CDR3 is 17 residues long. CDR3 protein: CASSPWTAGLFYNEQFF. The CDR3 DNA sequence: TGTGCCAGCAGCCCCTGGACGGCAGGACTCTTTTACAATGAGCAGTTCTTC.

V gene TRBV7-2 combines with J gene TRBJ2-7, with 8 bases fitting TRBD1. Unmatched junction bases numbered 17, after V lost 4 bases and J lost 9 bases. CDR3 length equals 16 residues. Germline CDR1 and CDR2: SGHTA and FQGNSA. CDR3 loop: CASSSTVGTGSFGQYF. CDR3 nucleotides: TGTGCCAGCAGCTCGACGGTGGGGACAGGCTCCTTCGGGCAGTACTTC.

The rearrangement uses TRBV9 and TRBJ1-5, with D perhaps TRBD1 (6 bases). The germline V gene has CDR1 SGDLS and CDR2 YYNGEE. CDR3 size: 14 residues. V lost 0 bases and J lost 3, with 7 bases in between. The CDR3 DNA sequence: TGTGCCAGCAGCGTAGCAGGGGACAATCAGCCCCAGCATTTT. As protein: CASSVAGDNQPQHF.

V is TRBV4-1 and J is TRBJ2-7; perhaps TRBD2 as D (5 bases). Germline V gene lookup returns CDR1 MGHRA and CDR2 YSYEKL. The V gene lost 1 base and the J gene lost 7 bases, with 5 bases spanning the gap. This CDR3 has 11 residues. CDR3 nucleotides: TGCGCCAGCAGCCAAGGGGAGGAGCAGTACTTC. Protein: CASSQGEEQYF.

Remarks on this clone: Sequence at one end of the junction differs from germline and may be a read error. The chain carries TRBV20-1 and TRBJ1-2; tentatively, D is TRBD1 (6 bases). CDR1 is DFQATT and CDR2 is SNEGSKA in the germline V gene (reference sequence). The CDR3 has 9 amino acids. CDR3 nucleotide sequence: TGCAGTGCTAGTGGGGAACAGGGATTC. Translated: CSASGEQGF.

The V call is TRBV7-3, the J call TRBJ1-1; weak D call: TRBD1 (5 bases). CDR1 is SGHTA, CDR2 FQGTGA, per germline. This CDR3 contains 13 residues. Trimming removed 2 bases at V and 10 bases at J, with 14 bases between. The CDR3 sequence: CASSLGQGSLAFF. CDR3 bases: TGTGCCAGCAGCTTAGGGCAGGGTTCTTTAGCTTTCTTT.

About this clone: Other DNA sequences in this sample translate to the same CDR3. The chain employs TRBV18 and TRBJ1-2, with 8 bases matching TRBD1. J was trimmed by 3 bases and V by 4 bases; bases with no gene match: 4. The CDR3 covers 14 residues. Germline V gene lookup returns CDR1 KGHSH and CDR2 LQKENI. CDR3 amino acids: CASSLTGVDYGYTF. The CDR3 coding sequence is TGTGCCAGCTCACTGACAGGGGTCGACTATGGCTACACCTTC.

This chain uses TRBV27 with TRBJ2-7; 10 nucleotides align to TRBD2. Germline V lookup: CDR1 MNHEY, CDR2 SMNVEV (reference sequence). J lost 4 bases, V lost 6 bases, and 3 bases had no gene match. This CDR3 region has 13 residues. The CDR3 is CASRGLATYEQYF. CDR3 sequence (DNA): TGTGCCAGCAGGGGACTAGCGACTTACGAGCAGTACTTC.

The chain carries TRBV9 and TRBJ2-2, with D tentatively TRBD2 (6 bases). CDR3 size: 15 residues. CDR1 and CDR2 (germline): SGDLS, YYNGEE. Trimming took 4 bases from V and 6 from J, leaving 16 bases between them. In nucleotides, the CDR3 is TGTGCCAGCAGCCTGTGGGGGACGGGGGCCGGGGAGCTGTTTTTT. The encoded protein is CASSLWGTGAGELFF.

The chain is built from TRBV6-5 and TRBJ2-1; a possible D gene is TRBD1 (6 bases). The CDR3 spans 11 residues. V was trimmed by 9 bases and J by 7 bases, leaving 10 bases between them. The germline V gene encodes CDR1 MNHEY and CDR2 SVGAGI. CDR3 sequence reads: CASTGSNEQFF. The CDR3 DNA sequence: TGTGCCAGTACAGGGTCGAATGAGCAGTTCTTC.

The genes are TRBV6-6 and TRBJ1-1; TRBD1 matches at 8 bases. CDR3 length: 15 amino acids. V dropped 3 bases and J dropped 5; count of bases not matched to a gene: 8. Germline CDR1 is MNHNY and CDR2 is SVGAGI (reference sequence). The CDR3 here is CASSYSPDRGTEAFF. The CDR3 nucleotides are TGTGCCAGCAGTTATTCACCCGACAGGGGTACTGAAGCTTTCTTT.

The chain links TRBV7-9 to TRBJ1-1; D call uncertain. Germline-derived CDR1 and CDR2 are SEHNR and FQNEAQ (reference sequence). Between the trimmed V and J ends, which lost 4 bases and 2 bases, there was a span of 17 bases. This CDR3 is built from 16 residues. DNA of the CDR3: TGTGCCAGCAGCTCCCCTGGTTGGCTTTCAAACACTGAAGCTTTCTTT. Protein product: CASSSPGWLSNTEAFF.

The V gene is TRBV6-1, the J gene TRBJ1-2, with unresolved D. The CDR3 has 13 residues. Germline CDR1 and CDR2: MNHNS and SASEGT. With 2 bases removed from V and 8 bases from J, the gap between germline ends came to 12 bases. DNA for the CDR3: TGTGCCAGCAGTGAATTTTTGGCGGGGGGCTACACCTTC. Amino acids: CASSEFLAGGYTF.

This clone was counted only a few times. The CDR3 sequence is CASSLYGRDTDTQYF. For the CDR3, the DNA is TGTGCCAGCAGTTTATACGGGCGGGACACAGATACGCAGTATTTT. The rearrangement links TRBV27 to TRBJ2-3, with TRBD2 as a possible D gene (6 bases). The germline gives CDR1 MNHEY, CDR2 SMNVEV (reference sequence). This CDR3 spans 15 amino acids. Trimming took 1 base from V and 2 from J, leaving 10 bases between them.

This chain links TRBV6-5 with TRBJ2-7; unclear D gene. Trimming took off 7 bases at V and 3 bases at J, with 13 bases between the two ends. This CDR3 has 13 amino acids. Germline CDR1 MNHEY, CDR2 SVGAGI. The CDR3 DNA reads TGTGCCAGCACCGGCGGAGTCAACTACGAGCAGTACTTC. It encodes CASTGGVNYEQYF.

The chain joins TRBV4-1 to TRBJ1-2; a possible D gene is TRBD1 (6 bases). The V gene lost 2 bases and the J gene lost 2 bases, with 6 bases spanning the gap. Per germline, CDR1 MGHRA and CDR2 YSYEKL. This CDR3 has 13 residues. CDR3 sequence (DNA): TGCGCCAGCAGCCAACAGGGGAACTATGGCTACACCTTC. This codes for CASSQQGNYGYTF.

This clone has just a few counts. This chain links TRBV7-6 with TRBJ1-1, with D possibly TRBD1 on 5 matching bases. V shed 8 bases and J shed 10 bases, with 11 bases lying between them. Germline assignment: CDR1 SGHVS and CDR2 FNYEAQ. CDR3 length: 10 amino acids. The CDR3 coding sequence is TGTGCCAGCCTGACCAGGGTAGCTTTCTTT. Translation: CASLTRVAFF.

This clone was counted once. The DNA of the CDR3 is TGTGCCAGCAGTTCGCTTGGGACAGGGAGTATCTATGGCTACACCTTC. This translates into CASSSLGTGSIYGYTF. This rearrangement joins TRBV6-5 to TRBJ1-2; 9 nucleotides agree with TRBD1. In germline, CDR1 is MNHEY, CDR2 SVGAGI. The junction had 10 bases not matched to a gene; V was cut back by 4 bases and J by 4 bases. This CDR3 comprises 16 residues.

This rearrangement joins TRBV5-1 to TRBJ2-5, with TRBD2 identical over 7 bases. Per the germline V gene, CDR1 is SGHRS and CDR2 is YFSETQ. The CDR3 length is 17 residues. The V and J ends lost 7 bases and 4 bases, in that order; junction bases with no gene match: 19. CDR3 DNA: TGCGCCAGCGGCGCAAGGCTGGAGGGAGGGCCGAGAGAGACCCAGTACTTC. Protein: CASGARLEGGPRETQYF.

This chain uses TRBV15 with TRBJ1-1; D uncertain. V was cut by 1 base and J by 0 bases, with 12 bases left in between. The CDR3 is 16 residues long. Germline V lookup: CDR1 LNHNV, CDR2 YYDKDF (reference sequence). The CDR3, as DNA: TGTGCCACCAGCAGAGGATTCGGGGATATGAACACTGAAGCTTTCTTT. Residues: CATSRGFGDMNTEAFF.

The chain combines TRBV18 with TRBJ2-2; 8 positions agree with TRBD1. CDR3 size: 16 residues. Trimming took 0 bases from V and 4 from J; bases not matched to a gene: 4. The V gene's germline CDR1 is KGHSH and CDR2 LQKENI. This chain's CDR3 is CASSPPARGPTGELFF. The CDR3 nucleotides read TGTGCCAGCTCACCACCGGCCAGGGGGCCCACCGGGGAGCTGTTTTTT.

The J gene is TRBJ1-2, the V gene TRBV4-1; D gene uncertain. CDR3 length equals 16 residues. V lost 0 bases and J lost 2, with 13 bases in between. Germline CDR1 and CDR2: MGHRA and YSYEKL. The CDR3 DNA follows: TGCGCCAGCAGCCAAGATCGCGCTTTCTCAAACTATGGCTACACCTTC. It encodes CASSQDRAFSNYGYTF.